Following are 32 T cell receptor beta chains from one sample sequenced in a study of blood T cell repertoires in COVID-19. Sequencing was performed with immunoSEQ multiplex PCR; in TCRdb, only in-frame clones are kept and a portion is missing. The sample lists over 250,000 clones; 88% were seen once. Sequencing was performed on peripheral blood. The receptors derive from a man in his 60s who had recovered from COVID-19.

This clone was picked up a small number of times. The V and J genes are TRBV2 and TRBJ1-5; TRBD1 matches 8 bases. The CDR3 is 14 amino acids. J gave up 1 base and V 6 bases, and 2 bases lay outside the gene matches. Looked up from germline, CDR1 is SNHLY and CDR2 is FYNNEI. The CDR3 nucleotides read TGTGCCAGCAGCCGGACAGGGAGCAATCAGCCCCAGCATTTT. Amino acid sequence: CASSRTGSNQPQHF.

The chain joins TRBV6-5 to TRBJ2-4; 10 nucleotides line up with TRBD2. V lost 6 bases, J lost 4 bases, and 3 bases stayed unmatched. CDR1 is MNHEY, CDR2 SVGAGI, per germline. CDR3 size: 14 residues. The DNA of the CDR3 is TGTGCCAGCAGGAGCGGGGGGGATAAAAACATTCAGTACTTC. Residues: CASRSGGDKNIQYF.

The rearrangement uses TRBV6-1 and TRBJ1-4; D is uncertain. The length of the CDR3 is 16 residues. V was clipped by 3 bases and J by 0 bases, with 11 bases between them. Germline lookup yields CDR1 MNHNS and CDR2 SASEGT. The CDR3 region has the DNA TGTGCCAGCAGTGAGAGTAGAGGGCCAACTAATGAAAAACTGTTTTTT. Translation gives CASSESRGPTNEKLFF.

The rearrangement joins TRBV11-2 to TRBJ2-7; the D gene is possibly TRBD1 (7 bases). V shed 5 bases and J shed 5 bases, with 10 bases lying between them. CDR1 and CDR2 (germline): SGHAT, FQNNGV. The CDR3 length is 12 residues. The DNA for the CDR3 is TGTGCCAGCAGCCCAGGGGGGCACGAGCAGTACTTC. Its translation: CASSPGGHEQYF.

This clone was seen a handful of times. The V gene is TRBV5-1, the J gene TRBJ2-7, with D tentatively TRBD1 (5 bases). CDR3 length: 15 amino acids. V lost 4 bases, J lost 2 bases, and 16 bases lay in between. Germline V gene lookup returns CDR1 SGHRS and CDR2 YFSETQ. Written as DNA, the CDR3 is TGCGCCAGCAGCCAACCAGACAGATACGCCTACGAGCAGTACTTC. It yields the protein CASSQPDRYAYEQYF.

The rearrangement links TRBV18 to TRBJ1-2, with D perhaps matching TRBD1 (5 bases). The CDR3 has 15 amino acids. V was cut by 3 bases and J by 1 base, with 12 bases left in between. Germline CDR1 KGHSH, CDR2 LQKENI. CDR3 nucleotide sequence: TGTGCCAGCTCACCGGGGCCGCAGGGTAACTATGGCTACACCTTC. As protein: CASSPGPQGNYGYTF.

This clone was counted once. The chain combines TRBV9 with TRBJ1-4, with TRBD1 matching over 7 bases. The CDR3 is 15 residues long. V gave up 0 bases and J gave up 7 bases; unmatched junction bases: 6. The germline CDR1 and CDR2 sequences are SGDLS and YYNGEE. The CDR3 here is CASSVAGRQGEKLFF. The CDR3 nucleotides read TGTGCCAGCAGCGTAGCTGGGAGACAGGGTGAAAAACTGTTTTTT.

The gene calls are TRBV13 and TRBJ1-4; TRBD1 matches at 12 bases. Germline lookup yields CDR1 PRHDT and CDR2 FYEKMQ (reference sequence). Trimming removed 5 bases from V and 7 bases from J; junction bases left unmatched: 2. The CDR3 covers 14 residues. This CDR3 reads CASSPGQGAEKLFF. The CDR3 DNA reads as TGTGCCAGCAGCCCGGGACAGGGGGCTGAAAAACTGTTTTTT. The variable domain in full, with the rest retrieved from reference TRBV13 and TRBJ1-4, is AAGVIQSPRHLIKEKRETATLKCYPIPRHDTVYWYQQGPGQDPQFLISFYEKMQSDKGSIPDRFSAQQFSDYHSELNMSSLELGDSALYFCASSPGQGAEKLFFGSGTQLSVL.

The chain is built from TRBV9 and TRBJ2-1; 7 bases agree with TRBD2. The CDR3 is 17 residues long. The V gene end was trimmed by 0 bases and the J gene end by 7 bases; junction bases not matched to a gene: 13. Germline V gene sequence: CDR1 SGDLS, CDR2 YYNGEE. CDR3 sequence (DNA): TGTGCCAGCAGCGTAGGCTTAGGTTTATTCGGGAGGAATGAGCAGTTCTTC. It encodes CASSVGLGLFGRNEQFF.

The chain links TRBV9 to TRBJ2-1, with a weak D call TRBD1 (5 bases). Germline V lookup: CDR1 SGDLS, CDR2 YYNGEE. With 0 bases removed from V and 4 bases from J, the gap between germline ends came to 8 bases. The CDR3 extends over 14 amino acids. CDR3 region: CASSVVAGYNEQFF. CDR3 DNA sequence: TGTGCCAGCAGCGTAGTGGCAGGGTACAATGAGCAGTTCTTC.

CDR3 amino acids: CASSHGIKGQGITKNIQYF. The CDR3 nucleotides read TGCGCCAGCAGCCACGGAATCAAAGGACAGGGAATAACCAAAAACATTCAGTACTTC. The chain uses TRBV10-1 and TRBJ2-4; 8 bases agree with TRBD1. Unmatched junction bases numbered 18, after V lost 6 bases and J lost 2 bases. CDR1 WNHNN and CDR2 SYGVQD come from the germline V gene (reference sequence). This CDR3 contains 19 residues.

This chain joins TRBV27 and TRBJ1-2; no definite D call. Germline-derived CDR1 and CDR2 are MNHEY and SMNVEV (reference sequence). Trimming took 3 bases from V and 0 from J, leaving 11 bases between them. CDR3 length: 15 amino acids. CDR3 residues: CASSLPVTTNYGYTF. CDR3 sequence (DNA): TGTGCCAGCAGTTTGCCGGTTACCACTAACTATGGCTACACCTTC.

The chain uses TRBV29-1 and TRBJ2-7; D not certain. CDR3 length equals 12 residues. Trimming cost V 5 bases and J 0 bases, with 8 bases left between them. Germline CDR1 and CDR2: SQVTM and ANQGSEA. The CDR3 DNA is TGCAGCGTTCTGGCTAGCTCCTACGAGCAGTACTTC. This sequence encodes CSVLASSYEQYF.

The chain employs TRBV18 and TRBJ2-7; 9 nucleotides line up with TRBD1. Germline CDR1 KGHSH, CDR2 LQKENI. CDR3 length: 16 amino acids. V was pared by 5 bases and J by 8 bases, with 16 bases of the junction left unmatched. The chain's CDR3 is CASSDNAGQGKFKQYF. The CDR3 DNA follows: TGTGCCAGCTCAGACAACGCGGGACAGGGAAAATTCAAGCAGTACTTC.

V and J are TRBV19 and TRBJ1-2; D unclear. Germline CDR1 reads LNHDA; CDR2 reads SQIVND (reference sequence). V was trimmed by 9 bases and J by 3 bases, leaving 11 bases between them. The CDR3 runs 12 residues. CDR3 coding DNA: TGTGCCAGCACGAGGGATTACTATGGCTACACCTTC. Its protein product is CASTRDYYGYTF. Drawing the rest from reference TRBV19 and TRBJ1-2, the complete variable domain is DGGITQSPKYLFRKEGQNVTLSCEQNLNHDAMYWYRQDPGQGLRLIYYSQIVNDFQKGDIAEGYSVSREKKESFPLTVTSAQKNPTAFYLCASTRDYYGYTFGSGTRLTVV.

The gene calls are TRBV6-5 and TRBJ2-2; D is possibly TRBD1 (6 bases). V dropped 2 bases and J dropped 5 bases, with 9 bases sitting between them. The germline V gene encodes CDR1 MNHEY and CDR2 SVGAGI. CDR3 length: 14 amino acids. CDR3 bases: TGTGCCAGCAGTTACAACAGGGATACCGGGGAGCTGTTTTTT. It is translated as CASSYNRDTGELFF.

The J gene is TRBJ2-7, the V gene TRBV5-1, with D possibly being TRBD2 (6 bases). This CDR3 is 12 amino acids long. Trimming removed 5 bases from V and 6 bases from J, with 12 bases in between. Germline-derived CDR1 and CDR2 are SGHRS and YFSETQ. CDR3 amino acids: CASSAGPAEQYF. The CDR3 DNA follows: TGCGCCAGCAGTGCGGGACCGGCCGAGCAGTACTTC.

The J gene is TRBJ1-6, the V gene TRBV5-1; 8 nucleotides agree with TRBD1. Losses at the gene ends were 4 bases for V and 4 bases for J; bases not matched to a gene: 4. This CDR3 has 15 amino acids. In germline, CDR1 is SGHRS, CDR2 YFSETQ. DNA for the CDR3: TGCGCCAGCAGCGGACAGGGAAATTATAATTCACCCCTCCACTTT. Its protein is CASSGQGNYNSPLHF. The complete variable domain, with remaining parts taken from reference TRBV5-1 and TRBJ1-6, reads KAGVTQTPRYLIKTRGQQVTLSCSPISGHRSVSWYQQTPGQGLQFLFEYFSETQRNKGNFPGRFSGRQFSNSRSEMNVSTLELGDSALYLCASSGQGNYNSPLHFGNGTRLTVT.

The rearrangement joins TRBV7-3 to TRBJ2-7; D possibly corresponds to TRBD1 (5 bases). Germline CDR1 SGHTA, CDR2 FQGTGA. The CDR3 loop spans 14 amino acids. The ends were cut back, 1 base at V and 3 bases at J, with 10 bases in the middle. Here the CDR3 DNA reads TGTGCCAGCAGCTTAAACCCAGGGATCTACGAGCAGTACTTC. This translates into CASSLNPGIYEQYF.

The rearrangement uses TRBV5-1 and TRBJ1-4; 8 positions match TRBD1. Per the germline V gene, CDR1 is SGHRS and CDR2 is YFSETQ. The V gene end was trimmed by 4 bases and the J gene end by 8 bases; junction bases not matched to a gene: 7. The CDR3 spans 14 residues. CDR3 nucleotide sequence: TGCGCCAGCAGCACAGGACAGGGAAGGGAAAAACTGTTTTTT. Translated, it gives CASSTGQGREKLFF.

The rearrangement links TRBV6-5 to TRBJ2-3; tentative D call: TRBD1 (5 bases). Between the trimmed V and J ends, which lost 6 bases and 4 bases, there was a span of 11 bases. The CDR3 contains 13 residues. Germline loops: CDR1 MNHEY, CDR2 SVGAGI. CDR3 region: CASRLGLADTQYF. Written as DNA, the CDR3 is TGTGCCAGCAGGTTGGGGCTCGCAGATACGCAGTATTTT.

V gene TRBV11-2 combines with J gene TRBJ2-1; no clear D gene. The V and J ends lost 2 bases and 6 bases respectively, with 11 bases between them. Germline CDR1 and CDR2: SGHAT and FQNNGV. This CDR3 is 14 amino acids long. In nucleotides, the CDR3 is TGTGCCAGCAGCTTATATACGGTTCGCAATGAGCAGTTCTTC. Protein sequence: CASSLYTVRNEQFF.

V and J are TRBV11-2 and TRBJ1-1; no reliable D call. The CDR3 consists of 13 residues. CDR1 and CDR2 (germline): SGHAT, FQNNGV. The V and J ends lost 0 bases and 2 bases respectively, with 4 bases between them. CDR3 nucleotides: TGTGCCAGCAGCTTAGATCATAACACTGAAGCTTTCTTT. Encoded protein: CASSLDHNTEAFF.

V and J are TRBV10-2 and TRBJ2-3; 11 bases agree with TRBD2. The CDR3 has 16 amino acids. The junction had 3 bases not matched to a gene; V was cut back by 1 base and J by 3 bases. CDR1 and CDR2 (germline): WSHSY, SAAADI. The CDR3 region has the DNA TGCGCCAGCAGTGAGTGGCTAGCGGGGGGAACAGATACGCAGTATTTT. It specifies CASSEWLAGGTDTQYF.

The gene calls are TRBV5-1 and TRBJ2-3, with 13 bases lining up with TRBD2. V trimming: 3 bases; J trimming: 4 bases; junction bases outside the gene matches: 5. The CDR3 runs to 16 residues. The germline V gene encodes CDR1 SGHRS and CDR2 YFSETQ. The CDR3 loop is CASSSTSGGAADTQYF. For the CDR3, the DNA is TGCGCCAGCAGCTCCACTAGCGGGGGGGCCGCAGATACGCAGTATTTT.

The V gene is TRBV9, the J gene TRBJ2-5; possibly TRBD1 for D (6 bases). Germline CDR1 reads SGDLS; CDR2 reads YYNGEE. The CDR3 runs 14 residues. Trimming removed 4 bases from V and 5 bases from J, with 15 bases in between. The DNA for the CDR3 is TGTGCCAGCAGCCGCAGGGGTCTTGGGGAGACCCAGTACTTC. Encoded protein: CASSRRGLGETQYF.

The chain has TRBV19 and TRBJ1-1; no firm D call. V lost 3 bases to trimming and J lost 0 bases, with 11 bases between them. CDR3 size: 15 residues. Germline V gives CDR1 LNHDA, CDR2 SQIVND (reference sequence). CDR3 sequence (DNA): TGTGCCAGTAGTATTAGCGGCAGGTTGAACACTGAAGCTTTCTTT. Its translation is CASSISGRLNTEAFF. Variable domain in full (rest from reference TRBV19 and TRBJ1-1): DGGITQSPKYLFRKEGQNVTLSCEQNLNHDAMYWYRQDPGQGLRLIYYSQIVNDFQKGDIAEGYSVSREKKESFPLTVTSAQKNPTAFYLCASSISGRLNTEAFFGQGTRLTVV.

This clone has at least ten counts. The chain employs TRBV5-1 and TRBJ1-1; D remains ambiguous. Germline lookup yields CDR1 SGHRS and CDR2 YFSETQ. V was trimmed by 3 bases and J by 1 base, leaving 7 bases between them. CDR3 length: 13 residues. This CDR3 reads CASSWEGNTEAFF. In DNA, the CDR3 is TGCGCCAGCAGCTGGGAGGGGAACACTGAAGCTTTCTTT.

The chain joins TRBV7-2 to TRBJ2-1, with D maybe TRBD1 (6 bases). Trimming took 2 bases from V and 2 from J, leaving 13 bases between them. CDR3 length: 16 amino acids. Germline values: CDR1 SGHTA, CDR2 FQGNSA. The CDR3 DNA is TGTGCCAGCAGCTTACAAGCACAGGGAGCCTACAATGAGCAGTTCTTC. Its translation is CASSLQAQGAYNEQFF.

The chain links TRBV7-3 to TRBJ1-3; D unresolved. Trimming stripped 2 bases from V and 3 bases from J, with 11 bases between. CDR1 is SGHTA, CDR2 FQGTGA, per germline. The CDR3 is made up of 15 amino acids. The CDR3, as DNA: TGTGCCAGCAGCTTATTCGGCGGGCTTGGAAACACCATATATTTT. Translating gives CASSLFGGLGNTIYF.

The CDR3 sequence: CATSAMTSGGAYEQFF. CDR3 sequence (DNA): TGTGCCACCAGTGCTATGACTAGCGGGGGGGCCTATGAGCAGTTCTTC. This chain uses TRBV24-1 with TRBJ2-1; 14 nucleotides agree with TRBD2. The germline V gene has CDR1 KGHDR and CDR2 SFDVKD. The CDR3 sequence is 16 residues long. Trimming took 5 bases from V and 8 from J; bases not matched to a gene: 7.

The chain links TRBV19 to TRBJ1-5, with 12 bases lining up with TRBD1. The CDR3 sequence is 17 residues long. Germline V gene lookup returns CDR1 LNHDA and CDR2 SQIVND (reference sequence). Germline trimming cut 7 bases from V and 6 bases from J; bases unmatched to any gene: 13. This chain's CDR3 is CASTSRGGQGAGQPQHF. CDR3 DNA sequence: TGTGCCAGTACCTCTCGGGGGGGACAGGGGGCCGGTCAGCCCCAGCATTTT.